This T cell receptor (beta chain) was identified during a study of cytomegalovirus exposure and HLA in healthy donors. Use of 60 Vbeta and 13 Jbeta primers characterized the PCR. Some clones are missing from TCRdb's copy, which holds only in-frame ones; the method was immunoSEQ multiplex PCR. Among approximately 120,000 clones listed, roughly 80% were seen once. The V gene's germline CDR1 is MNHEY and CDR2 SVGAGI. The ends were cut back, 4 bases at V and 6 bases at J, with 13 bases in the middle. This CDR3 is built from 13 residues. Points from the study as a whole: Presence/absence analyses supposed approximately even sequencing depth among donors.

Note on this clone: What it binds is not known.

The source is a female donor in good health and CMV-seronegative. The source material was PBMCs. The chain links TRBV6-5 to TRBJ2-7, with D perhaps TRBD1 (6 bases). The CDR3 sequence is CASSSTQGLEQYF. For the CDR3, the DNA is TGTGCCAGCAGTTCCACGCAGGGGCTCGAGCAGTACTTC.